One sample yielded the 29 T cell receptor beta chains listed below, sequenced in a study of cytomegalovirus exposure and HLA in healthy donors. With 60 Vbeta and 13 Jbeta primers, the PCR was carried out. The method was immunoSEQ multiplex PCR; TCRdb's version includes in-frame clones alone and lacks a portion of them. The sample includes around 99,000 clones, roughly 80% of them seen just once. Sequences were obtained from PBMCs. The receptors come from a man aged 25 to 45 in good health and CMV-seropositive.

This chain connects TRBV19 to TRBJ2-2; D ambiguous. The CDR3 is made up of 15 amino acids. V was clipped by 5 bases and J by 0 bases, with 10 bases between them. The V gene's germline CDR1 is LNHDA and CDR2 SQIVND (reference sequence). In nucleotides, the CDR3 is TGTGCCAGTAGTGAGTGGGCCCCGAACACCGGGGAGCTGTTTTTT. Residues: CASSEWAPNTGELFF. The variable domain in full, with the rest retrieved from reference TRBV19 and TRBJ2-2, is DGGITQSPKYLFRKEGQNVTLSCEQNLNHDAMYWYRQDPGQGLRLIYYSQIVNDFQKGDIAEGYSVSREKKESFPLTVTSAQKNPTAFYLCASSEWAPNTGELFFGEGSRLTVL.

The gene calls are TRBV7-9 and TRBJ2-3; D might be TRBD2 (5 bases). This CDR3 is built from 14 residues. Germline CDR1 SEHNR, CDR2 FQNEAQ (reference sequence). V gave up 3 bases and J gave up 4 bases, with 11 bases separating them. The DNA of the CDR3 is TGTGCCAGCAGCTTCATTAGCGACTCAGATACGCAGTATTTT. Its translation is CASSFISDSDTQYF.

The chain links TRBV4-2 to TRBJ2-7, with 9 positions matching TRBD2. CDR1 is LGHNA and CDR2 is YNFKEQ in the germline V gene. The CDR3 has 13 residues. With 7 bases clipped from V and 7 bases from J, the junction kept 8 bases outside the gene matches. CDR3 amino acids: CASKLAGEWEQYF. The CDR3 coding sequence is TGTGCCAGCAAACTAGCGGGTGAATGGGAGCAGTACTTC.

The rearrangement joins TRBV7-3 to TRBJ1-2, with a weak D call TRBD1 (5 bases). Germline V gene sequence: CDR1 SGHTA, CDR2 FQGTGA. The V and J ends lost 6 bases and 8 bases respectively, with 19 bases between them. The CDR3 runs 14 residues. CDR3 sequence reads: CASSSTGGVGGYTF. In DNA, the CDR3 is TGTGCCAGCAGTTCTACCGGAGGGGTTGGCGGCTACACCTTC. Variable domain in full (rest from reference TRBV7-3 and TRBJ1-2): GAGVSQTPSNKVTEKGKYVELRCDPISGHTALYWYRQSLGQGPEFLIYFQGTGAADDSGLPNDRFFAVRPEGSVSTLKIQRTERGDSAVYLCASSSTGGVGGYTFGSGTRLTVV.

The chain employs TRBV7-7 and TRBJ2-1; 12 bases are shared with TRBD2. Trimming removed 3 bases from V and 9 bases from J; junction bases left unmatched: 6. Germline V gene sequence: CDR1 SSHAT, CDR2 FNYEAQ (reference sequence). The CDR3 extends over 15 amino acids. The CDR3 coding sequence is TGTGCCAGCAGCTTCTCTAGCGGGGGGGCCGGTGAGCAGTTCTTC. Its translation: CASSFSSGGAGEQFF.

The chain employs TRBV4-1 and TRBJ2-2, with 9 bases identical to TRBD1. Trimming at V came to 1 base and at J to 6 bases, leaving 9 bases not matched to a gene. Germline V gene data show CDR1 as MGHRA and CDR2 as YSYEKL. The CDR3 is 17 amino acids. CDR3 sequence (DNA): TGCGCCAGCAGCCAAGTCACGGGACAGGGAGGTCCCGGGGAGCTGTTTTTT. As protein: CASSQVTGQGGPGELFF.

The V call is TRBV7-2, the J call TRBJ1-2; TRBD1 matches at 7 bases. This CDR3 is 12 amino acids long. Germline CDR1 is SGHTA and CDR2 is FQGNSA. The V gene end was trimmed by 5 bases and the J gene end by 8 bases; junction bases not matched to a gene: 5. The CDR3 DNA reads TGTGCCAGCAGCCTGACAGGGCGCGGCTACACCTTC. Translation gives CASSLTGRGYTF.

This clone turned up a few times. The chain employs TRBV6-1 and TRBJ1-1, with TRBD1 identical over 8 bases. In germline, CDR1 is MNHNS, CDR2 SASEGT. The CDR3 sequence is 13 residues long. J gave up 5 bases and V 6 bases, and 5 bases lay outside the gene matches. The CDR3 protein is CASSLQGGTEAFF. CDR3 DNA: TGTGCCAGCAGCTTACAGGGGGGGACTGAAGCTTTCTTT.

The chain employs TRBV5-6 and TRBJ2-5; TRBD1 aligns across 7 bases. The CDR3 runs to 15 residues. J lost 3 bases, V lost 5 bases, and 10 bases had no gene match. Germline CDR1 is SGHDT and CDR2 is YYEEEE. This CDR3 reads CASSFIDREEETQYF. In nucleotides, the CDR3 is TGTGCCAGCAGTTTCATAGACAGGGAAGAAGAGACCCAGTACTTC.

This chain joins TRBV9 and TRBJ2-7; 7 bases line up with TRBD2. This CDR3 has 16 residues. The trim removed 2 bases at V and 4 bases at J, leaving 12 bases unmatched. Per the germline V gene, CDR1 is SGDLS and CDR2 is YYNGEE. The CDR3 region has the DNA TGTGCCAGCAGCGTCTCACTAGCGAACCCTCCTTACGAGCAGTACTTC. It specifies CASSVSLANPPYEQYF.

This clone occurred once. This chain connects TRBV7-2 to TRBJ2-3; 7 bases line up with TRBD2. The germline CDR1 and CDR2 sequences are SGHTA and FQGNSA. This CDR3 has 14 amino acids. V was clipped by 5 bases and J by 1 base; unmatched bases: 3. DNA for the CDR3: TGTGCCAGCAGCACACGGGGGGGCACAGATACGCAGTATTTT. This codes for CASSTRGGTDTQYF. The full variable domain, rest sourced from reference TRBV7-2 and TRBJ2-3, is GAGVSQSPSNKVTEKGKDVELRCDPISGHTALYWYRQSLGQGLEFLIYFQGNSAPDKSGLPSDRFSAERTGGSVSTLTIQRTQQEDSAVYLCASSTRGGTDTQYFGPGTRLTVL.

The DNA of the CDR3 is TGTGCCAGCAGCCAGGGGGCATCAAGCAATCAGCCCCAGCATTTT. The encoded protein is CASSQGASSNQPQHF. The chain uses TRBV6-5 and TRBJ1-5, with TRBD1 matching 8 bases. With V trimmed by 6 bases and J by 1 base, 5 bases remained unmatched. Germline V gene lookup returns CDR1 MNHEY and CDR2 SVGAGI. The CDR3 contains 15 residues.

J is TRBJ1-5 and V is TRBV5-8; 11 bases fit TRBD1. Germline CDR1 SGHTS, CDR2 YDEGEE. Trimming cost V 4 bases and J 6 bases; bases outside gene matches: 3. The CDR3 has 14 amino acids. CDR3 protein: CASSPGQGVQPQHF. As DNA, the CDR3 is TGTGCCAGCAGCCCGGGACAGGGGGTTCAGCCCCAGCATTTT.

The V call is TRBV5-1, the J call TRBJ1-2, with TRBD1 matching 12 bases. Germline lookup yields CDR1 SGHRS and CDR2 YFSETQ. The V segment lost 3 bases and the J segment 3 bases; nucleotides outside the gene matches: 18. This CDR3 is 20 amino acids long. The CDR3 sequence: CASSYHFYRDRGRSDYGYTF. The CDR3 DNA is TGCGCCAGCAGCTATCACTTCTACCGGGACAGGGGGCGGTCGGACTATGGCTACACCTTC.

CDR3 amino acids: CASSLGGNEKLFF. The DNA for the CDR3 is TGTGCCAGCAGCTTAGGCGGTAATGAAAAACTGTTTTTT. This chain uses TRBV5-6 with TRBJ1-4; D unclear. This CDR3 spans 13 amino acids. CDR1 is SGHDT and CDR2 is YYEEEE in the germline V gene. V lost 2 bases and J lost 4, with 6 bases in between.

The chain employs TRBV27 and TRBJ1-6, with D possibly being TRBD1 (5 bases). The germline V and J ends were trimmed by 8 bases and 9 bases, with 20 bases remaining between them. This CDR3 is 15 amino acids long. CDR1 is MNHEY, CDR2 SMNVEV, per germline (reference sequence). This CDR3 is CASGRLTVGGSPLHF. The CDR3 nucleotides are TGTGCCAGCGGCCGGCTGACAGTCGGGGGTTCACCCCTCCACTTT.

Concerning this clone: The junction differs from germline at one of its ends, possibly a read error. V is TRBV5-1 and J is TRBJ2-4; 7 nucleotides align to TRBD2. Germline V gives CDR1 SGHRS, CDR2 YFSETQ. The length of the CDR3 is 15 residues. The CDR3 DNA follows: TGCGGCAGCAGCTCCTTAGCGGGAGCCAAAAACATTCAGTACTTC. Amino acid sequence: CGSSSLAGAKNIQYF.

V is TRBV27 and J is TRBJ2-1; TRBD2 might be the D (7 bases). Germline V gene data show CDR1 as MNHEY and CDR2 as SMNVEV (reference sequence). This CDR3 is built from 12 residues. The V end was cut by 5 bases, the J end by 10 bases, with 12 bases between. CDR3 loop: CASSPRGGEQFF. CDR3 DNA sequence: TGTGCCAGCAGTCCTAGGGGGGGAGAGCAGTTCTTC.

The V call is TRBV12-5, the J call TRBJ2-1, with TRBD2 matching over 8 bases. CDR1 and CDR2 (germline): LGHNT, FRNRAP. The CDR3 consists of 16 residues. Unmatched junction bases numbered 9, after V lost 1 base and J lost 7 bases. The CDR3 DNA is TGTGCTAGTGGTTTGGAGGCGGGGGGCCGGAAAAATGAGCAGTTCTTC. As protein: CASGLEAGGRKNEQFF. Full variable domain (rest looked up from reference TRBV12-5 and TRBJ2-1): DARVTQTPRHKVTEMGQEVTMRCQPILGHNTVFWYRQTMMQGLELLAYFRNRAPLDDSGMPKDRFSAEMPDATLATLKIQPSEPRDSAVYFCASGLEAGGRKNEQFFGPGTRLTVL.

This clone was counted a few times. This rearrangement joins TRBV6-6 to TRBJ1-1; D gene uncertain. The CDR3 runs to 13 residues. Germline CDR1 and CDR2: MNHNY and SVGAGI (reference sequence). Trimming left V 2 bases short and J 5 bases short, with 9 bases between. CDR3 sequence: CASSYDERTEAFF. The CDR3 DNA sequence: TGTGCCAGCAGTTACGACGAGCGGACTGAAGCTTTCTTT.

The DNA of the CDR3 is TGTGCCAGCAGTGCCGGGACTAGCGGGGGTGGAGATACGCAGTATTTT. It specifies CASSAGTSGGGDTQYF. The genes are TRBV6-4 and TRBJ2-3; 14 bases match TRBD2. The germline CDR1 and CDR2 sequences are MRHNA and SNTAGT. There are 16 residues in the CDR3. The V and J ends lost 4 bases and 5 bases, in that order; junction bases with no gene match: 5.

The DNA of the CDR3 is TGCGCCAGCAGCCGTGGACAGACGAGGGCCTACGAGCAGTACTTC. Translating it yields CASSRGQTRAYEQYF. The chain carries TRBV5-1 and TRBJ2-5, with a tentative D call TRBD1 (6 bases). The DNA end is more similar to TRBJ2-7, so the J call may be wrong. Germline V gene sequence: CDR1 SGHRS, CDR2 YFSETQ. The CDR3 spans 15 residues.

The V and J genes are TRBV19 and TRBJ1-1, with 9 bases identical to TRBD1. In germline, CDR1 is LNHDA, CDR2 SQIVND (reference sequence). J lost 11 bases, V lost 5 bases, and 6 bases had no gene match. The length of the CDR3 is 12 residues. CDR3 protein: CASSPGQGRAFF. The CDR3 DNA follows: TGTGCCAGTAGTCCAGGACAGGGGAGGGCTTTCTTT.

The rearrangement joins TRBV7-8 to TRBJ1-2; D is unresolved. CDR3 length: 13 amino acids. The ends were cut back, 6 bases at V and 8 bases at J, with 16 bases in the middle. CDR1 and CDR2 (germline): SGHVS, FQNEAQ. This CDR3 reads CASRPGEFLGYTF. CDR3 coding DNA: TGTGCCAGCAGGCCCGGGGAATTCCTCGGCTACACCTTC.

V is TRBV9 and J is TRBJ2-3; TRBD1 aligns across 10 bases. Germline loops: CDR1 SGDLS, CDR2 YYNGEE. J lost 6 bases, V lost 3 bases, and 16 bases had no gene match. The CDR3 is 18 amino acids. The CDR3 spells CASSADPGQGSIWDTQYF. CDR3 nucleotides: TGTGCCAGCAGCGCAGACCCGGGACAGGGGAGCATATGGGATACGCAGTATTTT.

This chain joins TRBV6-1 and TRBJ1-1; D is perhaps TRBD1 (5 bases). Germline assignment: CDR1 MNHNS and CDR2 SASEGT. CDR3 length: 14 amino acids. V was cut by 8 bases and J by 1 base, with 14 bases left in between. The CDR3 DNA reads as TGTGCCAGCGGCCCGACAGAGCCGAACACTGAAGCTTTCTTT. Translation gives CASGPTEPNTEAFF.

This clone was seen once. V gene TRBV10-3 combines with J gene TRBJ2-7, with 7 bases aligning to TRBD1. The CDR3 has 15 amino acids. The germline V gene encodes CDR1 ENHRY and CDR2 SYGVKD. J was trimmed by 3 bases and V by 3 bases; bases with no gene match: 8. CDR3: CAISDSRGKIYEQYF. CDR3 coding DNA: TGTGCCATCAGTGACAGCAGGGGGAAAATCTACGAGCAGTACTTC.

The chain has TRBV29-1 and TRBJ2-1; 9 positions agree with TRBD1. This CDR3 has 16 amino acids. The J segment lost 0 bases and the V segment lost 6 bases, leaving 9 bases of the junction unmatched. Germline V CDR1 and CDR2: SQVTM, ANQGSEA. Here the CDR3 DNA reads TGCAGCGTGCCGGGGACAGGGCTGGGCTCCTACAATGAGCAGTTCTTC. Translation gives CSVPGTGLGSYNEQFF.

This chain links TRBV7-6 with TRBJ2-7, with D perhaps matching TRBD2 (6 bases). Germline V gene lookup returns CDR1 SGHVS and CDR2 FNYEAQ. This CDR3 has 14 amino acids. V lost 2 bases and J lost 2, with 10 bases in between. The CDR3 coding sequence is TGTGCCAGCAGCTTACGAGCGGGCCCCTACGAGCAGTACTTC. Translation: CASSLRAGPYEQYF.